One and the same sample provided the 20 T cell receptor beta chains below, sequenced in a study of radiotherapy plus CTLA-4 blockade in lung cancer. Some clones are missing from TCRdb's copy, which holds only in-frame ones; the method was immunoSEQ multiplex PCR. The sample includes 65,000 to 70,000 clones, less than 80% seen only once; the top ten take 10%. Sequenced here: peripheral blood, sampled from a patient treated with radiotherapy plus ipilimumab. The receptors were gathered from a human donor with non-small cell lung cancer who had a complete response to radiotherapy plus ipilimumab.

A single count supports this clone. The chain is built from TRBV7-2 and TRBJ1-3; the D is unclear. Germline CDR1 is SGHTA and CDR2 is FQGNSA. Trimming took off 5 bases at V and 0 bases at J, with 8 bases between the two ends. The CDR3 has 14 amino acids. As DNA, the CDR3 is TGTGCCAGCAGCATAGTGAGCTCTGGAAACACCATATATTTT. It specifies CASSIVSSGNTIYF. The full variable domain, with the rest looked up from reference TRBV7-2 and TRBJ1-3, is GAGVSQSPSNKVTEKGKDVELRCDPISGHTALYWYRQSLGQGLEFLIYFQGNSAPDKSGLPSDRFSAERTGGSVSTLTIQRTQQEDSAVYLCASSIVSSGNTIYFGEGSWLTVV.

The table lists this clone with a count of one. The rearrangement joins TRBV12-5 to TRBJ2-5, with 7 bases matching TRBD2. This CDR3 spans 13 amino acids. The V gene end was trimmed by 4 bases and the J gene end by 3 bases; junction bases not matched to a gene: 2. Germline loops: CDR1 LGHNT, CDR2 FRNRAP. CDR3 loop: CASGSRGEETQYF. CDR3 DNA: TGTGCTAGTGGTTCTCGGGGGGAAGAGACCCAGTACTTC. Full variable domain (missing parts from reference TRBV12-5 and TRBJ2-5): DARVTQTPRHKVTEMGQEVTMRCQPILGHNTVFWYRQTMMQGLELLAYFRNRAPLDDSGMPKDRFSAEMPDATLATLKIQPSEPRDSAVYFCASGSRGEETQYFGPGTRLLVL.

The chain couples TRBV27 to TRBJ1-1; D is perhaps TRBD1 (6 bases). The length of the CDR3 is 12 residues. Germline V CDR1 and CDR2: MNHEY, SMNVEV (reference sequence). V lost 0 bases and J lost 11, with 10 bases in between. The DNA for the CDR3 is TGTGCCAGCAGTTTATCTGGGGACACGGCTTTCTTT. Encoded protein: CASSLSGDTAFF.

This chain joins TRBV30 and TRBJ1-6; 10 bases agree with TRBD1. The V gene end was trimmed by 2 bases and the J gene end by 0 bases; junction bases not matched to a gene: 7. Germline V CDR1 and CDR2: GTSNPN, SVGIG (reference sequence). The CDR3 is made up of 18 amino acids. The CDR3 DNA follows: TGTGCCTGGAGTAGAGGGACAGGGGTTTTCTCCTATAATTCACCCCTCCACTTT. Encoded protein: CAWSRGTGVFSYNSPLHF.

The V and J genes are TRBV7-8 and TRBJ1-1; no firm D call. Germline assignment: CDR1 SGHVS and CDR2 FQNEAQ. The CDR3 is 13 amino acids. Deletions cut 6 bases from V and 1 base from J, with 9 bases between. CDR3 residues: CASSLIANTEAFF. DNA of the CDR3: TGTGCCAGCAGTCTTATAGCGAACACTGAAGCTTTCTTT.

V and J are TRBV9 and TRBJ2-7, with TRBD2 identical over 7 bases. The V gene's germline CDR1 is SGDLS and CDR2 YYNGEE. The CDR3 totals 14 residues. Trimming at V came to 4 bases and at J to 9 bases, leaving 13 bases not matched to a gene. CDR3 in DNA: TGTGCCAGCAGCCCGACTAGCCAGGGAGGTTCGCAGTACGTC. Protein: CASSPTSQGGSQYV.

The chain couples TRBV10-3 to TRBJ1-1; D might be TRBD1 (6 bases). V lost 10 bases and J lost 1, with 19 bases in between. This CDR3 comprises 15 residues. CDR1 is ENHRY and CDR2 is SYGVKD in the germline V gene. DNA of the CDR3: TGTGCCACCCGTTCCGTGGGACAACCGAACACTGAAGCTTTCTTT. This translates into CATRSVGQPNTEAFF.

V is TRBV27 and J is TRBJ2-3; 8 nucleotides align to TRBD1. V dropped 8 bases and J dropped 4; count of bases not matched to a gene: 11. The CDR3 extends over 15 amino acids. CDR1 is MNHEY and CDR2 is SMNVEV in the germline V gene (reference sequence). The CDR3, as DNA: TGTGCCAGCGCCAGGGGGCGGGGTGCTGCAGATACGCAGTATTTT. Its translation: CASARGRGAADTQYF.

V usage is TRBV27 and J usage is TRBJ2-1, with TRBD2 matching 13 bases. The germline CDR1 and CDR2 sequences are MNHEY and SMNVEV (reference sequence). The CDR3 has 19 amino acids. After removal of 5 bases from V and 4 bases from J, the junction contained 14 bases not matched to a gene. CDR3 loop: CASSPRLAGGYFPYNEQFF. CDR3 nucleotides: TGTGCCAGCAGTCCCCGACTAGCGGGGGGCTACTTTCCTTACAATGAGCAGTTCTTC.

The genes are TRBV11-2 and TRBJ2-1, with 9 bases fitting TRBD2. Trimming took 6 bases from V and 3 from J; bases not matched to a gene: 6. This CDR3 has 15 amino acids. Per germline, CDR1 SGHAT and CDR2 FQNNGV. The CDR3 DNA follows: TGTGCCAGCAGTTATAGCGGGAGAAGCTACAATGAGCAGTTCTTC. This codes for CASSYSGRSYNEQFF.

The V gene is TRBV15, the J gene TRBJ1-5; TRBD1 might be the D (5 bases). Germline V CDR1 and CDR2: LNHNV, YYDKDF (reference sequence). The CDR3 consists of 16 residues. Trimming shortened V by 6 bases and J by 2 bases, and 17 bases separated the two germline ends. CDR3 amino acids: CATSSGGGRGNQPQHF. The CDR3 DNA reads TGTGCCACCAGTTCGGGTGGGGGTCGGGGCAATCAGCCCCAGCATTTT.

This chain links TRBV7-2 with TRBJ2-5, with D uncertain. Germline loops: CDR1 SGHTA, CDR2 FQGNSA. The CDR3 consists of 13 residues. V lost 5 bases and J 0 bases, leaving 7 bases between the germline ends. The CDR3 reads CASSRSDQETQYF. CDR3 nucleotide sequence: TGTGCCAGCAGCCGATCCGACCAAGAGACCCAGTACTTC.

With respect to this clone: Additional DNA sequences in this sample encode the identical CDR3. The chain joins TRBV10-1 to TRBJ2-3, with D unclear. Trimming cost V 8 bases and J 0 bases, with 12 bases left between them. Germline CDR1 and CDR2: WNHNN and SYGVQD (reference sequence). The CDR3 is 14 residues long. The CDR3 here is CASGTADSTDTQYF. In DNA form, the CDR3 reads TGCGCCAGCGGAACGGCGGATAGCACAGATACGCAGTATTTT.

This clone has just a few counts. The V and J genes are TRBV5-8 and TRBJ2-2, with D possibly being TRBD2 (6 bases). Germline CDR1 is SGHTS and CDR2 is YDEGEE. Trimming removed 4 bases from V and 0 bases from J, with 19 bases in between. CDR3 length equals 18 residues. CDR3 coding DNA: TGTGCCAGCAGCCCGATCCGGGGGAGCCGCGCGAACACCGGGGAGCTGTTTTTT. Translating gives CASSPIRGSRANTGELFF.

The rearrangement links TRBV21-1 to TRBJ2-7; the table assigns TRBD1, which was not confirmed against the DNA. TRBV21-1 is a recognized pseudogene. The CDR3 loop spans 16 amino acids. In nucleotides, the CDR3 is TGTGCCAGCAGCGACTACCGGGACAGGGCACCCTACGAGCAGTACGTC. This encodes CASSDYRDRAPYEQYV.

The chain is built from TRBV28 and TRBJ2-2; no clear D. Looked up from germline, CDR1 is MDHEN and CDR2 is SYDVKM. V was shortened by 2 bases and J by 5 bases, with 12 bases between the two germline ends. CDR3 length: 15 residues. The CDR3 DNA follows: TGTGCCAGCAGTTTACCGGTTGAGTTGACCGGGGAGCTGTTTTTT. Residues: CASSLPVELTGELFF.

The chain joins TRBV5-4 to TRBJ2-7; D remains ambiguous. Trimming removed 1 base from V and 0 bases from J, with 5 bases in between. The germline V gene encodes CDR1 SGHNT and CDR2 YYREEE (reference sequence). This CDR3 comprises 13 residues. CDR3 sequence (DNA): TGTGCCAGCAGCTTGCCCTTCTCCTACGAGCAGTACTTC. It specifies CASSLPFSYEQYF.

The V gene is TRBV14, the J gene TRBJ1-2; 10 bases are a match to TRBD1. The CDR3 has 13 amino acids. Germline CDR1 SGHDN, CDR2 FVKESK. Trimming removed 4 bases from V and 8 bases from J; junction bases left unmatched: 4. The CDR3 DNA reads as TGTGCCAGCAGCCCTGACAGGGGGCACGGCTACACCTTC. It is translated as CASSPDRGHGYTF.

CDR3 DNA sequence: TGTGCCAGCAGCTTAGCGGGGGAGGGCAATCAGCCCCAGCATTTT. Translating it yields CASSLAGEGNQPQHF. This rearrangement joins TRBV7-8 to TRBJ1-5, with a weak D call TRBD1 (5 bases). The CDR3 length is 15 residues. V gave up 0 bases and J gave up 2 bases, with 8 bases separating them. The V gene's germline CDR1 is SGHVS and CDR2 FQNEAQ.

The CDR3 is CASRLGPAGGEGSRTYEQYF. The DNA for the CDR3 is TGTGCAAGTCGCTTAGGCCCCGCGGGGGGCGAAGGCTCCAGGACCTACGAGCAGTACTTC. J is TRBJ2-7 and V is TRBV12-2; the table assigns TRBD2, which was not confirmed against the DNA. TRBV12-2 constitutes a pseudogene. CDR3 length equals 20 residues.